This TCR beta chain was captured in a study of T cell responses to AZD1222 COVID-19 vaccine. Study results and limitations: Spike as a whole was targeted by vaccine-associated CD4 TCRs, dominant at 160-218 and 743-854. Spike-specific TCR breadth and depth both grew after two AZD1222 doses. AZD1222 recipients seropositive at baseline numbered only 6 or 7. Females made up more of the donors, who were largely white British, and clonal diversity may have come out too low.

Per germline, CDR1 PRHDT and CDR2 FYEKMQ (reference sequence). The V end lost 7 bases, the J end lost 3 bases, and 13 bases lay between the germline ends. This CDR3 is 14 amino acids long. This clone showed up just once. Its antigen remains unidentified. Repertoires were generated with immunoSEQ multiplex PCR, while TCRdb's copy carries only in-frame clones and drops some. The sample has 85,000 to 130,000 clones, around nine tenths seen once. The V call is TRBV13, the J call TRBJ2-1, with a possible D match to TRBD2 (6 bases). The TCR originated in an adult who received the MenACWY meningococcal vaccine as a control. The sample consisted of peripheral blood, taken 28 days after the second dose of the MenACWY control vaccine. CDR3 coding DNA: TGTGCCAGCACGAGAGCGGGCCGCTACAATGAGCAGTTCTTC. As protein: CASTRAGRYNEQFF.